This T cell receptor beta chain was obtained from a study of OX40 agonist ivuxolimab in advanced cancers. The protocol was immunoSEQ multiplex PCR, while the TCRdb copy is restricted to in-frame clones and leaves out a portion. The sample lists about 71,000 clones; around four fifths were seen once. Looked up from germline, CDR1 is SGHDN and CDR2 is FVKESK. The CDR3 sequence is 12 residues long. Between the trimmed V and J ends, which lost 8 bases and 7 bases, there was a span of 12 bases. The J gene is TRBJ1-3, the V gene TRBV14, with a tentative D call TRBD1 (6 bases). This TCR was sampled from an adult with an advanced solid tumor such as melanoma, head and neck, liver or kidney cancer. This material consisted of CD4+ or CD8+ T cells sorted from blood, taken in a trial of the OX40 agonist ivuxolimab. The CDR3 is CASGQIRNTIYF. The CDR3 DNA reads TGTGCCAGCGGACAGATTCGGAACACCATATATTTT.